Below, 4 T cell receptor beta chains from the same sample are listed, as sequenced in a study of T-cell memory formation after mild COVID-19. TCRdb re-derived calls from the 5' RACE reads in MiXCR, one entry per CDR3 protein. Among around 250,000 distinct CDR3 sequences, 15% were seen once, and the ten largest hold 2% to 2.5%. The specimen sequenced was PBMCs or a T cell subset sorted from them (not recorded which). The receptors were sampled from an adult woman who had mild COVID-19 (a few samples of this study predate the infection). Cell type and time point are not known.

The chain has TRBV9 and TRBJ2-3; a weak D match, TRBD1 (6 bases). This CDR3 comprises 19 residues. Deletions cut 4 bases from V and 2 bases from J, with 26 bases between. Germline assignment: CDR1 SGDLS and CDR2 YYNGEE. The DNA for the CDR3 is TGTGCCAGCAGCTATCCCCTAGAGGCAGGGGTTAGAATCACAGATACGCAGTATTTT. It specifies CASSYPLEAGVRITDTQYF.

The chain joins TRBV3-1 to TRBJ2-2; no clear D gene. The CDR3 is 14 amino acids. Trimming removed 4 bases from V and 4 bases from J, with 10 bases in between. Looked up from germline, CDR1 is LGHDT and CDR2 is YNNKEL (reference sequence). The chain's CDR3 is CASSLAHGTGELFF. The CDR3 region has the DNA TGTGCCAGCAGCCTCGCCCATGGCACCGGGGAGCTGTTTTTT.

This clonotype was seen only a few times. The V and J genes are TRBV11-3 and TRBJ2-1, with a possible D match to TRBD1 (6 bases). The germline CDR1 and CDR2 sequences are SGHNT and YENEEA. V was shortened by 5 bases and J by 5 bases, with 16 bases between the two germline ends. This CDR3 is built from 15 residues. The CDR3 reads CASSTGFRTDNEQFF. The CDR3 coding sequence is TGTGCCAGCAGCACAGGGTTTCGGACAGACAATGAGCAGTTCTTC.

This clonotype has just a few counts. The chain joins TRBV12-3 or TRBV12-4 to TRBJ1-1; no definite D call. There are 13 residues in the CDR3. Trimming left V 6 bases short and J 2 bases short, with 10 bases between. The CDR3 DNA sequence: TGTGCCAGCAGCCCCAGGAGTAACACTGAAGCTTTCTTT. The encoded protein is CASSPRSNTEAFF.